This T cell receptor (beta chain) is drawn from a study of blood T cell repertoires in COVID-19. Study-wide background: T cells, B-cell-depleted T cells, or PBMCs provided the cDNA or gDNA that served as material.

V lost 5 bases and J 0 bases, leaving 8 bases between the germline ends. CDR1 and CDR2 from the germline V gene are LNHDA and SQIVND (reference sequence). This CDR3 has 14 residues. Sequencing was performed with immunoSEQ multiplex PCR; in TCRdb, only in-frame clones are kept and a portion is missing. In the table there are 250,000 to 300,000 clones, 80% to 90% of which are singletons. Sequencing used PBMCs or T cells enriched from blood (not recorded which). The TCR originated in a woman aged 45-60 years who had recovered from COVID-19. The chain uses TRBV19 and TRBJ2-1; D ambiguous. The CDR3 coding sequence is TGTGCCAGTAGTCCTTTCAGCTCCTACAATGAGCAGTTCTTC. This gives the protein CASSPFSSYNEQFF.